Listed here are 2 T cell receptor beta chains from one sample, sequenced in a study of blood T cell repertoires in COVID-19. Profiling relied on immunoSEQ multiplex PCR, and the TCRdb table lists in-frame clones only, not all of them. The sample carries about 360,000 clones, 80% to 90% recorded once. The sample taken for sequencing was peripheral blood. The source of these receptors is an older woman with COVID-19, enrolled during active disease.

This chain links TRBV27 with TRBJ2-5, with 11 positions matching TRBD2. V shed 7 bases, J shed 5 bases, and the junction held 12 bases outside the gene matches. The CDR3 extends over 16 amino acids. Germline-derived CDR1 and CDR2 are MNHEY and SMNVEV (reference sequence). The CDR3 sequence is CASKRGTLAGVETQYF. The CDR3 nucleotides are TGTGCCAGCAAGCGAGGGACACTAGCGGGGGTCGAGACCCAGTACTTC.

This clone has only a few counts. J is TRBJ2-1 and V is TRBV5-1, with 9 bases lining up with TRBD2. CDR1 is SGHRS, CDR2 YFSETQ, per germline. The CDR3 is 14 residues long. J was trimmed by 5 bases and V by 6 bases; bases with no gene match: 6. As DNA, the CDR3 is TGCGCCAGCATTGGGCTAGCGGGGAACAATGAGCAGTTCTTC. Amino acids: CASIGLAGNNEQFF.